Listed below are T cell receptor beta chains from one sample, sequenced in a study of prognosis after radiotherapy for stage I lung cancer. TCRdb passed the multiplex PCR reads through MiXCR, listing each CDR3 protein once. The sample has nearly 35,000 distinct CDR3 sequences, 25% to 40% seen once. Sequenced material: PBMCs, taken before or after stereotactic body radiation therapy (not recorded which). Source of these receptors: a donor aged 50 or older with non-small cell lung cancer. The CDR3 runs from the conserved cysteine through the conserved F or W. D genes are given only for firm matches. The size field is filled for only some rows; it gives once, few, many or a size class.

TRBV10-3,TRBD1,many,TRBJ1-1,CAISEQGASTEAFF,TGTGCCATCAGTGAGCAGGGGGCGTCCACTGAAGCTTTCTTT
TRBV20-1,TRBD2,many,TRBJ2-1,CSARAGLAGGGYNEQFF,TGCAGTGCTAGGGCGGGACTAGCGGGGGGGGGCTACAATGAGCAGTTCTTC
TRBV7-3,NA,NA,TRBJ1-2,CASSLSGTDDYGYTF,TGTGCCAGCAGCTTATCCGGGACGGATGACTATGGCTACACCTTC
TRBV12-3/TRBV12-4,NA,NA,TRBJ1-5,CASSLEQGFGQPQHF,TGTGCCAGCAGTCTCGAACAGGGTTTTGGTCAGCCCCAGCATTTT
TRBV6-5,NA,NA,TRBJ1-2,CASSYILSGGGGYTF,TGTGCCAGCAGTTACATCCTATCCGGGGGTGGTGGCTACACCTTC
TRBV7-2,NA,medium-sized,TRBJ1-2,CASSLAGDYGYTF,TGTGCCAGCAGCTTAGCCGGGGACTATGGCTACACCTTC
TRBV20-1,NA,few,TRBJ1-6,CSARGRGARGPPLHF,TGCAGTGCTAGAGGTCGGGGGGCTCGGGGTCCACCCCTCCACTTT
TRBV28,TRBD1,once,TRBJ2-2,CASSRQTGGTGELFF,TGTGCCAGCAGTCGACAGACAGGGGGCACCGGGGAGCTGTTTTTT
TRBV6-9,NA,many,TRBJ1-4,CASSSSPGVREKLFF,TGTGCCAGCAGTTCCTCCCCCGGGGTGCGTGAAAAACTGTTTTTT
TRBV2,TRBD1,many,TRBJ1-5,CASMEGYRGEGQPQHF,TGTGCCAGCATGGAAGGGTACAGGGGAGAAGGTCAGCCCCAGCATTTT
TRBV19,TRBD1,NA,TRBJ2-2,CASLNRGSSGELFF,TGTGCCAGTCTCAACAGGGGGTCCTCCGGGGAGCTGTTTTTT
TRBV12-3/TRBV12-4,NA,many,TRBJ2-3,CASSSGYSMAQYF,TGTGCCAGCAGCTCCGGATACTCAATGGCGCAGTATTTT
TRBV6-2/TRBV6-3,NA,many,TRBJ2-1,CASAAVGSYNEQFF,TGTGCCAGTGCGGCGGTTGGCAGCTACAATGAGCAGTTCTTC
TRBV20-1,NA,many,TRBJ2-2,CSASDQRANTGELFF,TGCAGTGCTAGCGATCAGCGCGCGAACACCGGGGAGCTGTTTTTT
TRBV28,NA,many,TRBJ1-1,CASSWKGTEAFF,TGTGCCAGCAGTTGGAAGGGCACTGAAGCTTTCTTT
TRBV6-1,NA,many,TRBJ2-7,CATADGPTYEQYF,TGTGCCACCGCCGACGGGCCCACCTACGAGCAGTACTTC
TRBV20-1,NA,NA,TRBJ2-7,CSAKRYLSYEQHF,TGCAGTGCTAAGAGGTACCTCTCCTACGAGCAGCACTTC
TRBV2,NA,many,TRBJ1-2,CASSALNYGYTF,TGTGCCAGCAGTGCTTTGAACTATGGCTACACCTTC
TRBV7-2,NA,few,TRBJ2-7,CASSLGVGAGAYEQYF,TGTGCCAGCAGCTTAGGGGTTGGGGCAGGAGCCTACGAGCAGTACTTC
TRBV19,TRBD1,many,TRBJ2-5,CASSQGQGRAETQYF,TGTGCCAGTAGTCAAGGACAGGGGAGGGCAGAGACCCAGTACTTC
TRBV6-2/TRBV6-3,NA,NA,TRBJ1-2,CATAEKKLAGGYTF,TGTGCCACCGCCGAGAAAAAACTAGCGGGGGGCTACACCTTC
TRBV7-9,NA,NA,TRBJ1-2,CASSSPNQGGGYTF,TGTGCCAGCAGTTCGCCAAACCAGGGTGGTGGCTACACCTTC
TRBV28,TRBD1,many,TRBJ2-7,CASRGGQGRYEQYF,TGTGCCAGCAGGGGAGGACAGGGGCGGTACGAGCAGTACTTC
TRBV29-1,TRBD1,many,TRBJ1-2,CSADRGWGYTF,TGCAGCGCCGACAGGGGTTGGGGCTACACCTTC
TRBV7-6,TRBD1,many,TRBJ2-3,CASSLGTGGATDTQYF,TGTGCCAGCAGCTTGGGGACAGGGGGCGCGACAGATACGCAGTATTTT
TRBV18,NA,many,TRBJ2-7,CASSPGTQIYEQYF,TGTGCCAGCTCACCCGGGACGCAAATCTACGAGCAGTACTTC
TRBV28,TRBD1,few,TRBJ2-1,CASSLDRDHNEQFF,TGTGCCAGCAGTCTAGACAGGGACCACAATGAGCAGTTCTTC
TRBV6-1,NA,medium-sized,TRBJ1-6,CASSVLTGSSYNSPLHF,TGTGCCAGCAGTGTCCTGACAGGTAGCTCCTATAATTCACCCCTCCACTTT
TRBV6-2/TRBV6-3,NA,NA,TRBJ1-5,CASRLLEGSINQPQHF,TGTGCCAGCAGATTACTGGAGGGCTCGATTAATCAGCCCCAGCATTTT
TRBV28,NA,many,TRBJ2-2,CASSFPDRPNTGELFF,TGTGCCAGCAGTTTCCCCGACAGGCCGAACACCGGGGAGCTGTTTTTT
TRBV19,NA,many,TRBJ1-3,CASAASGRNSGNTIYF,TGTGCCAGTGCCGCGTCGGGACGGAATTCTGGAAACACCATATATTTT
TRBV2,NA,NA,TRBJ1-5,CAVSVTGRGQPQHF,TGTGCCGTCAGTGTAACAGGGAGGGGTCAGCCCCAGCATTTT
TRBV24-1,NA,many,TRBJ2-7,CATSDTPGVHEQYF,TGTGCCACCAGTGACACCCCAGGGGTCCACGAGCAGTACTTC
TRBV20-1,NA,NA,TRBJ2-2,CSASDGGARITGELFF,TGCAGTGCTAGTGATGGGGGGGCGAGGATCACCGGGGAGCTGTTTTTT
TRBV6-2/TRBV6-3,NA,many,TRBJ2-3,CASSPGRVTDTQYF,TGTGCCAGCAGTCCCGGACGGGTCACAGATACGCAGTATTTT
TRBV12-5,NA,many,TRBJ2-7,CASGRDLREQYF,TGTGCTAGTGGCCGGGACCTGAGAGAGCAGTACTTC
TRBV2,TRBD1,many,TRBJ1-6,CASGQGARGSPLHF,TGTGCCAGCGGACAGGGGGCGAGAGGGTCACCCCTCCACTTT
TRBV5-1,NA,NA,TRBJ2-3,CASSLGQCTDTQYF,TGCGCCAGCAGCTTGGGTCAGTGTACAGATACGCAGTATTTT
TRBV19,TRBD1,many,TRBJ1-1,CASSRTGWGNTEAFF,TGTGCCAGTAGCCGGACAGGGTGGGGGAACACTGAAGCTTTCTTT
TRBV27,NA,large,TRBJ2-1,CASSLWTASYNEQFF,TGTGCCAGCAGTTTATGGACAGCTTCCTACAATGAGCAGTTCTTC
TRBV2,NA,many,TRBJ2-7,CASSEALYEQYF,TGTGCCAGCAGTGAAGCTCTCTACGAGCAGTACTTC
TRBV7-2,NA,many,TRBJ2-4,CASSPPGPGNIQYF,TGTGCCAGCAGCCCCCCGGGACCCGGAAACATTCAGTACTTC
TRBV19,TRBD1,many,TRBJ1-1,CATQDRMNTEAFF,TGTGCCACCCAGGACAGGATGAACACTGAAGCTTTCTTT
TRBV3-1,NA,NA,TRBJ1-5,CASSQARVSLWPQHF,TGTGCCAGCAGCCAAGCCCGAGTGTCCCTATGGCCCCAGCATTTT
TRBV20-1,TRBD1,NA,TRBJ1-5,CSARRDRCNQPQHF,TGCAGTGCGCGCCGGGACAGGTGCAATCAGCCTCAGCATTTT
TRBV6-2/TRBV6-3,NA,NA,TRBJ2-3,CASSELFGVWGRTDTQYF,TGTGCCAGCAGTGAACTTTTCGGGGTATGGGGTCGCACAGATACGCAGTATTTT
TRBV13,NA,many,TRBJ1-1,CASSLRGFSEAFF,TGTGCCAGCAGCTTAAGGGGATTCAGTGAAGCTTTCTTT
TRBV6-1,TRBD2,NA,TRBJ2-3,CASIVSGGACDTQYF,TGTGCCAGCATTGTTAGCGGGGGGGCTTGCGATACGCAGTATTTT
TRBV5-1,NA,many,TRBJ1-2,CASSLGGAGNYGYTF,TGCGCCAGCAGCTTGGGGGGTGCAGGGAACTATGGCTACACCTTC
TRBV20-1,TRBD2,many,TRBJ2-3,CSVPGGLVDTQYF,TGCAGTGTTCCGGGGGGGTTGGTAGATACGCAGTATTTT
TRBV6-4,NA,medium-sized,TRBJ2-1,CASSSDTNEQFF,TGTGCCAGCAGTTCCGACACCAATGAGCAGTTCTTC
TRBV6-2/TRBV6-3,TRBD2,many,TRBJ2-3,CATGTSGVRDTQYF,TGTGCCACAGGGACTAGCGGGGTTAGAGATACGCAGTATTTT
TRBV10-3,NA,many,TRBJ2-2,CAISEDRVPGELFF,TGTGCCATCAGTGAAGATAGGGTCCCCGGGGAGCTGTTTTTT
TRBV12-3/TRBV12-4,TRBD2,many,TRBJ2-4,CASSSGTSGGKNIQYF,TGTGCCAGCAGTTCTGGGACTAGCGGGGGGAAAAACATTCAGTACTTC
TRBV5-1,TRBD1,many,TRBJ2-2,CASSRQGARSTGELFF,TGCGCCAGCAGTAGGCAGGGGGCGAGGAGCACCGGGGAGCTGTTTTTT